This TCR beta chain was captured in a study of regulatory T cells in long-lasting Graves disease. Libraries of TCR beta came from iRepertoire HTBI primers plus Arm-PCR of CDR3 regions. Each CDR3 protein is one row after TCRdb ran MiXCR on the multiplex PCR reads. The sample holds roughly 450,000 distinct CDR3 sequences; less than 25% are singletons and the top ten take 7.8%. After removal of 5 bases from V and 8 bases from J, the junction contained 13 bases not matched to a gene. The CDR3 covers 16 residues. Germline V CDR1 and CDR2: SGHAT, FQNNGV. Findings and limits, study-wide: Sample size was small, which may have lowered accuracy. Shared public clonotypes totalled fewer than 3,000 in persistent patients, compared with roughly 970 in new patients.

Indicated time point: persistent/refractory GD, antithyroid drugs over 5 years with positive TRAb. Preparation of the TCR library used RNA extracted from PBMCs. This clonotype was counted between two and nine times. Antigen specificity is unknown. Sequenced here: peripheral blood mononuclear cells (PBMCs), sampled when the disease was refractory, from a patient treated with antithyroid drugs. This clonotype originated in a female donor with Graves disease. The chain has TRBV11-2 and TRBJ2-1; 9 bases are shared with TRBD2. The CDR3 region is CASSRVAGVGVHEQFF. CDR3 nucleotides: TGTGCCAGCAGCAGGGTAGCGGGAGTGGGGGTCCATGAGCAGTTCTTC. Full variable domain (rest looked up from reference TRBV11-2 and TRBJ2-1): EAGVAQSPRYKIIEKRQSVAFWCNPISGHATLYWYQQILGQGPKLLIQFQNNGVVDDSQLPKDRFSAERLKGVDSTLKIQPAKLEDSAVYLCASSRVAGVGVHEQFFGPGTRLTVL.